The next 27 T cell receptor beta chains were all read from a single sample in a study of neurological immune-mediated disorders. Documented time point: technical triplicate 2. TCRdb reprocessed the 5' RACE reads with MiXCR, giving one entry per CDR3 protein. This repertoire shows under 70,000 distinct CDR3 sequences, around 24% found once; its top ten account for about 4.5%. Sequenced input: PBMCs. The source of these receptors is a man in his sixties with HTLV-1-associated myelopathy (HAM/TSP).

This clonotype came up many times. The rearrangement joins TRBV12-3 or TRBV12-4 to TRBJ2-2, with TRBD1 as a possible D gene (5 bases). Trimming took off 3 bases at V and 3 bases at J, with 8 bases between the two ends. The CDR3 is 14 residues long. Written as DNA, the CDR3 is TGTGCCAGCAGTTTGGACACACACACCGGGGAGCTGTTTTTT. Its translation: CASSLDTHTGELFF.

The CDR3 is CASSLGNSFLTNTEAFF. The CDR3 DNA follows: TGCGCCAGCAGCTTGGGTAATTCCTTTCTAACGAACACTGAAGCTTTCTTT. This chain connects TRBV5-1 to TRBJ1-1; no definite D call. This CDR3 is built from 17 residues. Germline lookup yields CDR1 SGHRS and CDR2 YFSETQ. V was clipped by 0 bases and J by 1 base, with 16 bases between them.

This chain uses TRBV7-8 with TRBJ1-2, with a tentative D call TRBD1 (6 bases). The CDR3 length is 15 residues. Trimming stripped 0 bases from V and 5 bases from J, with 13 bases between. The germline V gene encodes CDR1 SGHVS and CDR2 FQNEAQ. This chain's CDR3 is CASSLATGDPYGYTF. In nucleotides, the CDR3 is TGTGCCAGCAGCTTAGCGACAGGAGATCCTTATGGCTACACCTTC. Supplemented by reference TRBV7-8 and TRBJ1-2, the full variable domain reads GAGVSQSPRYKVAKRGQDVALRCDPISGHVSLFWYQQALGQGPEFLTYFQNEAQLDKSGLPSDRFFAERPEGSVSTLKIQRTQQEDSAVYLCASSLATGDPYGYTFGSGTRLTVV.

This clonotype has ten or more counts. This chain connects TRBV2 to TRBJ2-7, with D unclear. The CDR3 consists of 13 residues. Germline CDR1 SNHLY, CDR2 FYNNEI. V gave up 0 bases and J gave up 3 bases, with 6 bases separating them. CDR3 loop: CASSEAPYYEQYF. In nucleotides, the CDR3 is TGTGCCAGCAGTGAAGCCCCCTACTACGAGCAGTACTTC.

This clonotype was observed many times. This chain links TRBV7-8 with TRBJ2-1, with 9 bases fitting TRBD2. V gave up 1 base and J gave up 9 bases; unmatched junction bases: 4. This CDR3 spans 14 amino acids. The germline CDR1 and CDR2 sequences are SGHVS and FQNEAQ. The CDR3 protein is CASSLGSGSTEQFF. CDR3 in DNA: TGTGCCAGCAGCTTAGGTAGCGGGAGTACTGAGCAGTTCTTC.

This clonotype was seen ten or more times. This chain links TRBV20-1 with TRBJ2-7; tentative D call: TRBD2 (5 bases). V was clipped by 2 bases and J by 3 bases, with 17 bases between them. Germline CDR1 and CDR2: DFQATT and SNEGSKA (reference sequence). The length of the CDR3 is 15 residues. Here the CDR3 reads CSARSAGREYYEQYF. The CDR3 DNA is TGCAGTGCTAGATCTGCCGGAAGGGAGTACTACGAGCAGTACTTC.

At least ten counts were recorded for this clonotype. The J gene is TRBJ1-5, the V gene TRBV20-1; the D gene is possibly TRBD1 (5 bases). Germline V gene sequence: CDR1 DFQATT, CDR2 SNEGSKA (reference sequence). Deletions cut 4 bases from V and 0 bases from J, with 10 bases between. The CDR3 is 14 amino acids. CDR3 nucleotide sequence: TGCAGTGCTACCCCGGGGGGTAGCAATCAGCCCCAGCATTTT. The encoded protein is CSATPGGSNQPQHF.

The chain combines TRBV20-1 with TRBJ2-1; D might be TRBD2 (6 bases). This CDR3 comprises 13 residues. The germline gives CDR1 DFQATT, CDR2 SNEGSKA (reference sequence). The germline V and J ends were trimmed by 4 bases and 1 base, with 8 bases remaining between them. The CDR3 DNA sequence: TGCAGTGCTACCAGCGGGTCCTACAATGAGCAGTTCTTC. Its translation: CSATSGSYNEQFF.

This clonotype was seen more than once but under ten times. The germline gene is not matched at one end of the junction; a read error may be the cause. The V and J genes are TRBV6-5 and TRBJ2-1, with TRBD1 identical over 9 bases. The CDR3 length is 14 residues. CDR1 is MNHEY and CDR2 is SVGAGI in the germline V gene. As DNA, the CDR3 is TGTGTCAGCAGTTCGGGGACAGGGCTCGGTGAGCAGTTCTTC. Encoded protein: CVSSSGTGLGEQFF.

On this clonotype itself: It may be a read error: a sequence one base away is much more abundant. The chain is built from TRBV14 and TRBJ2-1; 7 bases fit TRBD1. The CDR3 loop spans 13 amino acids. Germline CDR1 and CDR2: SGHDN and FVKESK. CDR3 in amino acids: CTSSPQGINEQFF. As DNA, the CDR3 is TGTACCAGCAGCCCACAGGGGATCAATGAGCAGTTCTTC.

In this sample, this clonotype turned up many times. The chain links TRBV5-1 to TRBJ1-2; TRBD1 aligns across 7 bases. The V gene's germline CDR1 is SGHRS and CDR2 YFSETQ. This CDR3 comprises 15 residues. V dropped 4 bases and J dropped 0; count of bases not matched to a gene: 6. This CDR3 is CASSLTGASNYGYTF. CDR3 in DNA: TGCGCCAGCAGCCTCACAGGGGCCTCTAACTATGGCTACACCTTC.

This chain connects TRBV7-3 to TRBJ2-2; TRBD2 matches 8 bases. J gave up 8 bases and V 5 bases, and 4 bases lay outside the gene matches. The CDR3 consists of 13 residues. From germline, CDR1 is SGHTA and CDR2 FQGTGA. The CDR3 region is CASSPTSEGELFF. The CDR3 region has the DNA TGTGCCAGCAGCCCGACTAGCGAGGGGGAGCTGTTTTTT. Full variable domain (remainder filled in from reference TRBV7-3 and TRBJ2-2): GAGVSQTPSNKVTEKGKYVELRCDPISGHTALYWYRQSLGQGPEFLIYFQGTGAADDSGLPNDRFFAVRPEGSVSTLKIQRTERGDSAVYLCASSPTSEGELFFGEGSRLTVL.

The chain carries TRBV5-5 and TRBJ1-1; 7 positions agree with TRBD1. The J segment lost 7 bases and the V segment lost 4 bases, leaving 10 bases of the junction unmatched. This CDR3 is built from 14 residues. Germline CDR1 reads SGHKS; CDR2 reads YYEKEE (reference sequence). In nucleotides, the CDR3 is TGTGCCAGCAGCCGAGACAGGGCTGAAAGTGAAGCTTTCTTT. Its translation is CASSRDRAESEAFF.

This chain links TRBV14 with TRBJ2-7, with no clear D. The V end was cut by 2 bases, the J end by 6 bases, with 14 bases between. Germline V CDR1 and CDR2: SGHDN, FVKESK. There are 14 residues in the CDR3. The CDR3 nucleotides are TGTGCCAGCAGCCAATTAAGGAGTACCGGCGAGCAGTACTTC. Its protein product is CASSQLRSTGEQYF.

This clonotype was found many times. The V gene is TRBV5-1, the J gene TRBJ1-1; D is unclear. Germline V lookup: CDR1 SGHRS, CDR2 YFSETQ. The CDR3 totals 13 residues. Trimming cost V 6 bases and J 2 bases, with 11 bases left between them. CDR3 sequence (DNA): TGCGCCAGCAAGCGTCACGAAAACACTGAAGCTTTCTTT. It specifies CASKRHENTEAFF.

In nucleotides, the CDR3 is TGTGCCAGCATTAAAGACAGGGGTCTCTATGGCTACACCTTC. It yields the protein CASIKDRGLYGYTF. The gene calls are TRBV12-3 or TRBV12-4 and TRBJ1-2, with 8 positions matching TRBD1. The CDR3 is 14 residues long. J lost 4 bases, V lost 7 bases, and 8 bases had no gene match.

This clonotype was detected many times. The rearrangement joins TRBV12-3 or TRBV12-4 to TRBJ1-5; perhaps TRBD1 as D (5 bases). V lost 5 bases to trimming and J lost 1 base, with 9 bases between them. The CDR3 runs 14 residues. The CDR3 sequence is CASSPRGSNQPQHF. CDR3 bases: TGTGCCAGCAGTCCCCGGGGGAGCAATCAGCCCCAGCATTTT.

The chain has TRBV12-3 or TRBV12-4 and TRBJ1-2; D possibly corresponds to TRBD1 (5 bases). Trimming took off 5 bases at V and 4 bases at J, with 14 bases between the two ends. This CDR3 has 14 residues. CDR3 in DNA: TGTGCCAGCAGTGGGGGAAGGAAGATCTATGGCTACACCTTC. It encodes CASSGGRKIYGYTF.

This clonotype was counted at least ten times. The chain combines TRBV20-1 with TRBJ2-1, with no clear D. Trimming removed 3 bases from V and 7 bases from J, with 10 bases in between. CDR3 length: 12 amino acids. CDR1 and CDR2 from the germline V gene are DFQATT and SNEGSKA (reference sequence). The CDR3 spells CSASRATNEQFF. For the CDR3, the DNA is TGCAGTGCTAGTAGAGCTACGAATGAGCAGTTCTTC.

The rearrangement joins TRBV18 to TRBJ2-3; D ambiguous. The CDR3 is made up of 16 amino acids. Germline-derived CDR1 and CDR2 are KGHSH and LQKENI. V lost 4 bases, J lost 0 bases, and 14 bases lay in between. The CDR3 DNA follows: TGTGCCAGCTCACTAGTCTTCGATACTAGCACAGATACGCAGTATTTT. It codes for CASSLVFDTSTDTQYF. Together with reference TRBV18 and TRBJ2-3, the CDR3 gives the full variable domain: NAGVMQNPRHLVRRRGQEARLRCSPMKGHSHVYWYRQLPEEGLKFMVYLQKENIIDESGMPKERFSAEFPKEGPSILRIQQVVRGDSAAYFCASSLVFDTSTDTQYFGPGTRLTVL.

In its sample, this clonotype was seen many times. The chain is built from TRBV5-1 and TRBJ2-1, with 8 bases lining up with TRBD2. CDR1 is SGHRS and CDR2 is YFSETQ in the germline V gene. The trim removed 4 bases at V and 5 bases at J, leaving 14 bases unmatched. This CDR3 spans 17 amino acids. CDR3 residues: CASSPQWGAGVHNEQFF. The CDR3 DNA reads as TGCGCCAGCAGCCCTCAGTGGGGAGCGGGGGTTCACAATGAGCAGTTCTTC.

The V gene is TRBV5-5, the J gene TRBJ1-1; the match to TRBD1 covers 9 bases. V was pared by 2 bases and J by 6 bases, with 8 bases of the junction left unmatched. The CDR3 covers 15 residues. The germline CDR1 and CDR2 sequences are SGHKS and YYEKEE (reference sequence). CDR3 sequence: CASSFTTGGEAEAFF. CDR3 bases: TGTGCCAGCAGCTTCACGACAGGGGGGGAGGCTGAAGCTTTCTTT. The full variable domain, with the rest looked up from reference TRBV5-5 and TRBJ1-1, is DAGVTQSPTHLIKTRGQQVTLRCSPISGHKSVSWYQQVLGQGPQFIFQYYEKEERGRGNFPDRFSARQFPNYSSELNVNALLLGDSALYLCASSFTTGGEAEAFFGQGTRLTVV.

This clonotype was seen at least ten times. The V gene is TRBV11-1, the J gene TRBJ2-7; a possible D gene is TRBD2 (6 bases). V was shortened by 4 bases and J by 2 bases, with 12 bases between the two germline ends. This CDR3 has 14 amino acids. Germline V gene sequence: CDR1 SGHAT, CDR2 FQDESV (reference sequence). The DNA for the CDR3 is TGTGCCAGCAGCTATCGGGAGAGAACCTACGAGCAGTACTTC. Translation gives CASSYRERTYEQYF. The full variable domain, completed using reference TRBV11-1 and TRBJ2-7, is EAEVAQSPRYKITEKSQAVAFWCDPISGHATLYWYRQILGQGPELLVQFQDESVVDDSQLPKDRFSAERLKGVDSTLKIQPAELGDSAMYLCASSYRERTYEQYFGPGTRLTVT.

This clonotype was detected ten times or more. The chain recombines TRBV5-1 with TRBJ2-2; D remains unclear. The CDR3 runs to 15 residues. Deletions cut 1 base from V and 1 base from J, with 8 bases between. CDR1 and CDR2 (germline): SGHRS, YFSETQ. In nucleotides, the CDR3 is TGCGCCAGCAGCTTGATCGGGTTGAACACCGGGGAGCTGTTTTTT. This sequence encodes CASSLIGLNTGELFF. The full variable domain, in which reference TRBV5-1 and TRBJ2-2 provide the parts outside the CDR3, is KAGVTQTPRYLIKTRGQQVTLSCSPISGHRSVSWYQQTPGQGLQFLFEYFSETQRNKGNFPGRFSGRQFSNSRSEMNVSTLELGDSALYLCASSLIGLNTGELFFGEGSRLTVL.

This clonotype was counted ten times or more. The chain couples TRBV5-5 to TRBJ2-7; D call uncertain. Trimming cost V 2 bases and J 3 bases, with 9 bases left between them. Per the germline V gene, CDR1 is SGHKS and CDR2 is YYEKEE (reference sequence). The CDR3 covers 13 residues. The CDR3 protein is CASSLGPDYEQYF. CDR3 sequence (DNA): TGTGCCAGCAGCTTAGGTCCTGACTACGAGCAGTACTTC.

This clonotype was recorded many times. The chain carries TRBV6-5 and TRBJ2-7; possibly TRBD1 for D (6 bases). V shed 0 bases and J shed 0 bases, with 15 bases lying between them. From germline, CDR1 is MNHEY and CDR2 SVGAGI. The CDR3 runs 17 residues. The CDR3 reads CASSYSILGDNSYEQYF. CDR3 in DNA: TGTGCCAGCAGTTACTCGATATTGGGGGACAACTCCTACGAGCAGTACTTC.

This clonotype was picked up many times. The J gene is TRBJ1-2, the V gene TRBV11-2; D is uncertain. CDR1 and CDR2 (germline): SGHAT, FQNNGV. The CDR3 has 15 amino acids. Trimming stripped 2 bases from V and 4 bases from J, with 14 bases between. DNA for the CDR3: TGTGCCAGCAGCTTAATTTCGTCAACAACCTATGGCTACACCTTC. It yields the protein CASSLISSTTYGYTF.